Presented here are 5 T cell receptor beta chains from one specimen sequenced in a study of blood T cell repertoires in COVID-19. Clones were sequenced by immunoSEQ multiplex PCR, and TCRdb holds only the in-frame ones, with some missing. The data contain 100,000 to 120,000 clones, over 75% of them seen just once; the ten biggest clones take up 16%. The sample was peripheral blood. Receptors were obtained from an elderly woman with active or convalescent COVID-19.

The CDR3 bases are TGTGCCAGCAGCCGGGGACAGAACTACGAGCAGTACTTC. Translated, it gives CASSRGQNYEQYF. This chain uses TRBV9 with TRBJ2-7; 7 bases map to TRBD1. From germline, CDR1 is SGDLS and CDR2 YYNGEE. This CDR3 comprises 13 residues. With V trimmed by 4 bases and J by 3 bases, 4 bases remained unmatched.

The rearrangement uses TRBV27 and TRBJ2-1; tentatively, D is TRBD2 (6 bases). This CDR3 has 14 residues. From germline, CDR1 is MNHEY and CDR2 SMNVEV (reference sequence). The V end lost 1 base, the J end lost 9 bases, and 13 bases lay between the germline ends. CDR3 region: CASSLFGPGGEQFF. Written as DNA, the CDR3 is TGTGCCAGCAGTTTATTCGGTCCCGGGGGTGAGCAGTTCTTC.

The chain joins TRBV7-2 to TRBJ1-4; TRBD1 agrees at 7 bases. The CDR3 runs to 15 residues. CDR1 SGHTA and CDR2 FQGNSA come from the germline V gene. The V segment lost 5 bases and the J segment 7 bases; nucleotides outside the gene matches: 10. The CDR3 loop reads CASSTRKGAAEKLFF. The DNA for the CDR3 is TGTGCCAGCAGCACCAGAAAGGGGGCTGCTGAAAAACTGTTTTTT.

V and J are TRBV24-1 and TRBJ2-6, with D maybe TRBD1 (5 bases). Germline V gene data show CDR1 as KGHDR and CDR2 as SFDVKD. Trimming took 4 bases from V and 0 from J, leaving 12 bases between them. This CDR3 has 17 amino acids. The CDR3 sequence: CATSESTGVSGANVLTF. Here the CDR3 DNA reads TGTGCCACCAGTGAATCAACAGGAGTCTCTGGGGCCAACGTCCTGACTTTC.

CDR3 bases: TGTGCCAGCAGTCCTCCGGGACAATGGGGAGATACGCAGTATTTT. Translating gives CASSPPGQWGDTQYF. The chain joins TRBV5-4 to TRBJ2-3; maybe TRBD1 (6 bases). The germline V gene encodes CDR1 SGHNT and CDR2 YYREEE (reference sequence). Trimming pared 5 bases from V and 5 bases from J, leaving 18 bases between. This CDR3 comprises 15 residues.